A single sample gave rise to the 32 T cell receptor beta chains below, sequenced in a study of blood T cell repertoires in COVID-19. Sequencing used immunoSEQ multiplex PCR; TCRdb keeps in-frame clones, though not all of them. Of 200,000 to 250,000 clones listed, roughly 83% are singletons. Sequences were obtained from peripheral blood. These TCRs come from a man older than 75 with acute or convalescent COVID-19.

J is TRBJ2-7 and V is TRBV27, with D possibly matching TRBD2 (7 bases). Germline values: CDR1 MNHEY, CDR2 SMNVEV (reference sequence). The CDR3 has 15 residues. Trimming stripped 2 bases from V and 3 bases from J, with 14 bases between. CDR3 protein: CASSLAQGGIYEQYF. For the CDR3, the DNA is TGTGCCAGCAGTTTAGCACAGGGAGGGATCTACGAGCAGTACTTC.

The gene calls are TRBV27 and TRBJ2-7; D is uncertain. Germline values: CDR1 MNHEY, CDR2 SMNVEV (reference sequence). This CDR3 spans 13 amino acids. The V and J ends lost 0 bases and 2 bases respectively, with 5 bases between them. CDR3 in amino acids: CASSLSRTYEQYF. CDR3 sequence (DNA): TGTGCCAGCAGTTTATCGAGGACCTACGAGCAGTACTTC.

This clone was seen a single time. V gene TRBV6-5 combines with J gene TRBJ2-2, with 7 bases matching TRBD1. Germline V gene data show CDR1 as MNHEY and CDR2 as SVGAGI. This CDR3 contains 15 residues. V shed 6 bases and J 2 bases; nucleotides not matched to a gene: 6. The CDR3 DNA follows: TGTGCCAGCAGCCCGGGACAGACAAACACCGGGGAGCTGTTTTTT. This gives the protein CASSPGQTNTGELFF.

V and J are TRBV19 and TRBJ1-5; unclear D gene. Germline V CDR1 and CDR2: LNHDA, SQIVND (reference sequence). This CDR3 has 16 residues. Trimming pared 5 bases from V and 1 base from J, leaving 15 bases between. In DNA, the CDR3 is TGTGCCAGTAGTCCCCGGGAGGGTGGGAGCAATCAGCCCCAGCATTTT. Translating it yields CASSPREGGSNQPQHF.

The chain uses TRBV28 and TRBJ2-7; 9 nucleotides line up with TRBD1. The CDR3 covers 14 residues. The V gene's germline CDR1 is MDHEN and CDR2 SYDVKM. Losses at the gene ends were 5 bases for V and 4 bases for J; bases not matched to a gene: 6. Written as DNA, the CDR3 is TGTGCCAGCAGTAGGGACAGGGCGCTATACGAGCAGTACTTC. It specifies CASSRDRALYEQYF.

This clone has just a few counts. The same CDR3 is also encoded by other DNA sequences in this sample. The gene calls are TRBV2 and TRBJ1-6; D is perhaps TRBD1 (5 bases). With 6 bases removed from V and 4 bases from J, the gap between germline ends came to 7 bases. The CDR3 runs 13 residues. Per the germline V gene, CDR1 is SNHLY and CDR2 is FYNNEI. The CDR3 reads CASRGGYNSPLHF. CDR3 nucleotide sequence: TGTGCCAGCAGGGGGGGTTATAATTCACCCCTCCACTTT.

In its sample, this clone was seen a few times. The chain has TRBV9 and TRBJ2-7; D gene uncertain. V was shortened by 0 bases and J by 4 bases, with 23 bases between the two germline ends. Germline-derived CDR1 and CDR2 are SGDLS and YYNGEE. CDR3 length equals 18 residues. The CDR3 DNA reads TGTGCCAGCAGCGTAGCATCCTCTGCAGGCCCCGTCCGTTACGAGCAGTACTTC. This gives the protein CASSVASSAGPVRYEQYF.

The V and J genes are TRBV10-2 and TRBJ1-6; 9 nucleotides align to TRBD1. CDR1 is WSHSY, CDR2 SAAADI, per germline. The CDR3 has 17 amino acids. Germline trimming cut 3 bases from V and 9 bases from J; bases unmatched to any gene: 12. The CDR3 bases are TGCGCCAGCAGTGACCGACTTAGGACAGGGGAAGGTTCACCCCTCCACTTT. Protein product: CASSDRLRTGEGSPLHF.

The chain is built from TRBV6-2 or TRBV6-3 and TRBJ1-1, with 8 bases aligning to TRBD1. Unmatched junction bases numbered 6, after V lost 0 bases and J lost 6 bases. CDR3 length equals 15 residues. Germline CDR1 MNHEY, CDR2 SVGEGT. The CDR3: CASSYSGQVRPEAFF. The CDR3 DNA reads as TGTGCCAGCAGTTACTCGGGACAGGTCCGTCCTGAAGCTTTCTTT.

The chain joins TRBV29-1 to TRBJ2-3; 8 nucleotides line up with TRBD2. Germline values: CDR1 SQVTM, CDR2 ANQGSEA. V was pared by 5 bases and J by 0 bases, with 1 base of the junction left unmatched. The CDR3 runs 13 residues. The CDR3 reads CSVSSGSTDTQYF. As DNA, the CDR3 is TGCAGCGTTTCTAGCGGGAGCACAGATACGCAGTATTTT.

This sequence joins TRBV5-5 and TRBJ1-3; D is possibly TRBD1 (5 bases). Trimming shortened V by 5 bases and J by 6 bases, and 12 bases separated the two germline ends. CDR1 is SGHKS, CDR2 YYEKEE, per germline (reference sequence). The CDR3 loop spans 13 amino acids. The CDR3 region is CASSLGAQNTIYF. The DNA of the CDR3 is TGTGCCAGCAGTCTAGGGGCCCAAAACACCATATATTTT.

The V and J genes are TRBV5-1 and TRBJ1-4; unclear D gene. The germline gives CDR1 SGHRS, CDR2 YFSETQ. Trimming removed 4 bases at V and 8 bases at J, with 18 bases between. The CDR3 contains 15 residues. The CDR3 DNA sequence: TGCGCCAGCAGCCTGCAAAGAGGGTCATACGAAAAACTGTTTTTT. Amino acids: CASSLQRGSYEKLFF.

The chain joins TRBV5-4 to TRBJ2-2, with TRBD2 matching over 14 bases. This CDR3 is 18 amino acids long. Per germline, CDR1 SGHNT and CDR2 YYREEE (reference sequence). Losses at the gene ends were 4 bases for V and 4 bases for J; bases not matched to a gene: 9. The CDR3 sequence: CASSRGTSGRYRTGELFF. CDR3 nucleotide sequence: TGTGCCAGCAGCCGGGGGACTAGCGGGAGATATCGCACCGGGGAGCTGTTTTTT. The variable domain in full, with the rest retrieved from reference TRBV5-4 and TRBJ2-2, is ETGVTQSPTHLIKTRGQQVTLRCSSQSGHNTVSWYQQALGQGPQFIFQYYREEENGRGNFPPRFSGLQFPNYSSELNVNALELDDSALYLCASSRGTSGRYRTGELFFGEGSRLTVL.

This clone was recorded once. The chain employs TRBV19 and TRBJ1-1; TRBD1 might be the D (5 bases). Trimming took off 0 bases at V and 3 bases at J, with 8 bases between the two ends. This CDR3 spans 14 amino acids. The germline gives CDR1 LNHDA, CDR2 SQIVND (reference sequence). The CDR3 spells CASSIEGPYTEAFF. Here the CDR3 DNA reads TGTGCCAGTAGTATAGAGGGGCCGTACACTGAAGCTTTCTTT.

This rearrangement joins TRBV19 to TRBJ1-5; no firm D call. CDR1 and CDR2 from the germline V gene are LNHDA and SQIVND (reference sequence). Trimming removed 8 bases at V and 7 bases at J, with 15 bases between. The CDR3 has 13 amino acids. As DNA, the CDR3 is TGTGCCAGTCCTGGCCTCCGGGGACAGCCCCAGCATTTT. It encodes CASPGLRGQPQHF.

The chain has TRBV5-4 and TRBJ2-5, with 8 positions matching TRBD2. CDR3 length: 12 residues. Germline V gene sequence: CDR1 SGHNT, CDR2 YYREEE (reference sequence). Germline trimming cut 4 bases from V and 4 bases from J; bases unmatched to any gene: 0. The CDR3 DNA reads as TGTGCCAGCAGCCTAGCGGGAGAGACCCAGTACTTC. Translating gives CASSLAGETQYF.

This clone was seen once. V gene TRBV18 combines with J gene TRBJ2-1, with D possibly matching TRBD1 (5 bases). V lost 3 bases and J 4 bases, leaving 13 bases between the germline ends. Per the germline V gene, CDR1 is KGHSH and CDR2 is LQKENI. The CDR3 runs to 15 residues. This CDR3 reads CASSPRQGWYNEQFF. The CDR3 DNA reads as TGTGCCAGCTCACCCCGGCAGGGATGGTACAATGAGCAGTTCTTC.

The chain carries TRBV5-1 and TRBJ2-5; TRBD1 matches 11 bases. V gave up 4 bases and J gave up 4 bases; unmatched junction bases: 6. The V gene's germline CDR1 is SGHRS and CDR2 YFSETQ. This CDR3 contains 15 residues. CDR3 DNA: TGCGCCAGCAGCCTGGGACAGGGGGTAGGAGAGACCCAGTACTTC. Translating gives CASSLGQGVGETQYF. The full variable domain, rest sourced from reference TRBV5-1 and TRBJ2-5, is KAGVTQTPRYLIKTRGQQVTLSCSPISGHRSVSWYQQTPGQGLQFLFEYFSETQRNKGNFPGRFSGRQFSNSRSEMNVSTLELGDSALYLCASSLGQGVGETQYFGPGTRLLVL.

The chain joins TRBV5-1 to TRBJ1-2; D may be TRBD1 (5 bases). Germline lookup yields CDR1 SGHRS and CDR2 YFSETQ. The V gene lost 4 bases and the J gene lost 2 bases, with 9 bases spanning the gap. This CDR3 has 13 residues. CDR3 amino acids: CASSTEGNYGYTF. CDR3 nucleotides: TGCGCCAGCAGCACGGAGGGGAACTATGGCTACACCTTC.

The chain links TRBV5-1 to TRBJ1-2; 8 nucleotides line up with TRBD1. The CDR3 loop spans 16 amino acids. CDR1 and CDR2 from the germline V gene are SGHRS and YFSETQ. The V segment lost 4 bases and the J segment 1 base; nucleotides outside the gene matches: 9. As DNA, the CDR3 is TGCGCCAGCAGCCCAAGCTACAGGGGGGGTAACTATGGCTACACCTTC. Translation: CASSPSYRGGNYGYTF.

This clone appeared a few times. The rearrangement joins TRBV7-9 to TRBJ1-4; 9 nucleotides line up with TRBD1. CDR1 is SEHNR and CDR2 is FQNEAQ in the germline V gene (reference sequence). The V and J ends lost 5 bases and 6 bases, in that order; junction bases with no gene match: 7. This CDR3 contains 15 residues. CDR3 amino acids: CASSPWGQGYEKLFF. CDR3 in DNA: TGTGCCAGCAGCCCCTGGGGACAGGGCTATGAAAAACTGTTTTTT.

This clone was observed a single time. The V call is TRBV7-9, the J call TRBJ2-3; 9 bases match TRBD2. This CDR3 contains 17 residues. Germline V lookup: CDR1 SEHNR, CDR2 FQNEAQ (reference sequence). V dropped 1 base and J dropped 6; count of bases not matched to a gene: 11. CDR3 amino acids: CASSLGVLAGLSDTQYF. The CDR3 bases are TGTGCCAGCAGCTTAGGAGTGCTAGCGGGGCTTAGTGATACGCAGTATTTT.

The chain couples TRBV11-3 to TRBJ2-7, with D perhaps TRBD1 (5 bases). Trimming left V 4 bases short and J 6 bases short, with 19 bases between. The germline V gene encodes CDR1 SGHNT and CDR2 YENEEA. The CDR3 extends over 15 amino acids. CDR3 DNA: TGTGCCAGCAGCTCTACAGGCCCTGGCCCCTCCGAGCAGTACTTC. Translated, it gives CASSSTGPGPSEQYF.

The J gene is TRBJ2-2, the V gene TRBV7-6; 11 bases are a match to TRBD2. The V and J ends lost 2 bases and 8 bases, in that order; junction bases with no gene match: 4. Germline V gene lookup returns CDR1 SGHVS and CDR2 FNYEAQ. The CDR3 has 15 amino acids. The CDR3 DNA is TGTGCCAGCAGCTTAAGACTAGCGGGATCTGGGGAGCTGTTTTTT. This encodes CASSLRLAGSGELFF.

The CDR3 DNA sequence: TGTGCCAGCTCACCCGGGACAGGGCTGGGTACCCCTACGCAGTATTTT. Translated: CASSPGTGLGTPTQYF. The chain has TRBV18 and TRBJ2-3; 9 nucleotides match TRBD1. CDR3 length: 16 amino acids. In germline, CDR1 is KGHSH, CDR2 LQKENI. With V trimmed by 3 bases and J by 8 bases, 12 bases remained unmatched.

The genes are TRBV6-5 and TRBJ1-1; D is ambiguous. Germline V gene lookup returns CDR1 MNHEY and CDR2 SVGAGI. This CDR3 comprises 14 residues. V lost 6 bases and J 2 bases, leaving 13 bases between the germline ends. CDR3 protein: CASSRPGGNTEAFF. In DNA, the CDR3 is TGTGCCAGCAGCCGCCCAGGAGGAAACACTGAAGCTTTCTTT.

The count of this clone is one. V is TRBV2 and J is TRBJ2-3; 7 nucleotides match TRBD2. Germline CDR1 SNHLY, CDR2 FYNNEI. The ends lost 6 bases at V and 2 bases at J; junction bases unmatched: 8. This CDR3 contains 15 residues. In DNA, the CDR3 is TGTGCCAGCAGCGGGACGGGGGGAACCACAGATACGCAGTATTTT. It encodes CASSGTGGTTDTQYF.

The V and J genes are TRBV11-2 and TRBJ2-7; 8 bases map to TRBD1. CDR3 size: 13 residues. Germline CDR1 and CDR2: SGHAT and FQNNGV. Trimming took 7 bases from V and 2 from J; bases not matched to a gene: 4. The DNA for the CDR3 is TGTGCCAGCAACCAGGACAGGGCCTACGAGCAGTACTTC. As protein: CASNQDRAYEQYF.

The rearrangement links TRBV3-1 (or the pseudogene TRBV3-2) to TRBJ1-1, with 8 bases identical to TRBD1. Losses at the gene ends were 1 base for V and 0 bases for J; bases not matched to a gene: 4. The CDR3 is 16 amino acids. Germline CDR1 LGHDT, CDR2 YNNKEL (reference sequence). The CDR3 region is CASSQGTGIMNTEAFF. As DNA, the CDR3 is TGTGCCAGCAGCCAAGGGACAGGGATCATGAACACTGAAGCTTTCTTT.

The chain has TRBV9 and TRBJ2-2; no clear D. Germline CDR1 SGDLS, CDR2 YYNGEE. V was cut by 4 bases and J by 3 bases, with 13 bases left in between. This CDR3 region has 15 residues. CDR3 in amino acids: CASSPQPRDTGELFF. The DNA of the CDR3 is TGTGCCAGCAGCCCGCAGCCCCGGGACACCGGGGAGCTGTTTTTT. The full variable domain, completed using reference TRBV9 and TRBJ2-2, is DSGVTQTPKHLITATGQRVTLRCSPRSGDLSVYWYQQSLDQGLQFLIQYYNGEERAKGNILERFSAQQFPDLHSELNLSSLELGDSALYFCASSPQPRDTGELFFGEGSRLTVL.

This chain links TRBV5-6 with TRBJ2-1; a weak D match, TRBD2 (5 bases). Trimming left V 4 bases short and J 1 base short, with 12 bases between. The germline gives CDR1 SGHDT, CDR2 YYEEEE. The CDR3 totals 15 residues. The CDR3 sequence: CASSKGRGSYNEQFF. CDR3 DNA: TGTGCCAGCAGCAAAGGACGGGGATCCTACAATGAGCAGTTCTTC.

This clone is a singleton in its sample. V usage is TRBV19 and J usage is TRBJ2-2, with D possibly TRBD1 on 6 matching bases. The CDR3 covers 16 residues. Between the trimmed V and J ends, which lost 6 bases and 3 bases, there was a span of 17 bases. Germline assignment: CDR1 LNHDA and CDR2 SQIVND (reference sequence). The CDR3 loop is CASRARAGADTGELFF. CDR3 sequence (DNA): TGTGCCAGTAGGGCCCGCGCAGGGGCGGACACCGGGGAGCTGTTTTTT.